The present T cell receptor (beta chain) was sequenced within a study of Tregs in tolerant kidney transplant recipients (dated by TCRdb to the late 2010s). Turning to the overall study: Related donors were used in the transplants with nonmyeloablative bone marrow transplantation, and mixed chimerism was transient in the human trials. The study used TCRbeta sequencing to identify donor-specific regulatory T cells before combined kidney and bone marrow transplantation, then tracked those cells after transplant.

With regard to this clone: No cognate antigen has been identified for it. It has no much larger one-base neighbor in the sample; base qualities were not kept.

Broader findings and caveats from the paper: Biological reproducibility was not directly assessed, although technical replication error appeared to be minimal. Donor-specific Treg expansion exceeded global Treg expansion in tolerant patients, suggesting antigen-driven rather than nonspecific expansion. Expanding Tregs with activated donor B cells appeared to identify the most biologically relevant and donor-specific TCRbeta repertoire. Because the study included only a small number of patients, the results must be confirmed in larger populations and under other immunosuppression protocols. Because the PCR primers were changed over time for some patients, nucleotide-level comparison could not be performed across the samples from those patients.

For TCRbeta CDR3 sequencing, genomic DNA from the sorted cells was extracted using the QIAGEN DNeasy Blood and Tissue Kit. High-throughput TCRbeta CDR3 sequencing, including PCR amplification with bias correction and internal controls, was performed commercially through immunoSEQ. In the original analysis: Unique productive TCRbeta sequences were defined by CDR3 nucleotide sequence where primers matched, and otherwise by CDR3 amino acid sequence together with Vbeta and Jbeta genes. As a correction for sorting error, sequences shared between sorted populations at a frequency ratio of 2:1 or less were discarded, and the remaining shared sequences were assigned to the higher population. A sequence was defined as donor-reactive if the sequence was expanded at least 5-fold in CFSE-low cells compared with unstimulated cells and had a frequency of at least 0.01% in CFSE-low cells. Jensen-Shannon divergence, calculated on the top 100 TCRbeta sequences ranked by frequency, was used to quantify repertoire divergence. For any sample with multiple sequencing runs, sorting error was corrected in each run separately before the runs were pooled. The table was pulled from immuneACCESS by TCRdb, which kept in-frame rearrangements only. Such tables lose some clones; where checked, under half of the loss comes from unresolved V genes, and the rest has no known cause. Clone size and V and J calls were adopted from that table, with D and trimming inferred from the DNA. The sample yields 50,000 to 75,000 clones; 98% were counted once. The top ten hold approximately 0.36% of the sample.

Taken with the paper, the label for time point translates to: blood sample drawn before combined kidney and bone marrow transplant. Thawed PBMCs were FACS-sorted into unstimulated Tregs (CD4+CD25+CD127-), CD4+ non-Tregs (CD4+CD25-), CD4 cells and CD8 cells. Thawed PBMCs were rested overnight at 37 degrees C with roughly 200 IU/ml IL-2 before Treg sorting. The patients were several recipients of combined kidney and bone marrow transplants from the ITN036ST trial, and samples were available only from these trial subjects. Healthy control blood was processed to PBMCs with a Ficoll density gradient and then cryopreserved, whereas patient PBMCs were collected both before and after transplant. The sample consisted of Tregs from blood, taken before the transplant. This sequence was found in a human donor who received a combined kidney and bone marrow transplant.

The CDR3 reads as follows: CSARQGSTDTQYF. The nucleotide sequence reads as follows: TGCAGCGCCAGACAGGGGTCCACAGATACGCAGTATTTT. The chain couples TRBV29-1 to TRBJ2-3, with 8 middle bases fitting TRBD1. CDR1 is given as SQVTM and CDR2 as ANQGSEA, both from the germline V gene. The CDR3 covers 13 residues, taking in both the cysteine and the phenylalanine. The DNA shown is the 39-base CDR3, in frame from base 1. Compared with germline, V lacks 7 bases and J lacks 2 bases; bases without a gene match: 5.